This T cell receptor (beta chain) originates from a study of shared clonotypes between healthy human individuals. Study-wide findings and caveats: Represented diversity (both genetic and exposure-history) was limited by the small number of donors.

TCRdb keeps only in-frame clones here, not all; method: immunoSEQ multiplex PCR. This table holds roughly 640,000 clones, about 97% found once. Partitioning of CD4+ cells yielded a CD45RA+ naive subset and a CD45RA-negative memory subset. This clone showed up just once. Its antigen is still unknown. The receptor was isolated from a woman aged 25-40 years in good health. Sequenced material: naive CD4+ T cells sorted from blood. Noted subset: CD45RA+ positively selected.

The CDR3 DNA reads as TGTGCCAGCAGTTTATTGCTCGTATCGGGGAATGAGCAGTTCTTC. This translates into CASSLLLVSGNEQFF. This sequence joins TRBV28 and TRBJ2-1; TRBD2 is a possible D gene (5 bases). This CDR3 region has 15 residues. Germline V gene lookup returns CDR1 MDHEN and CDR2 SYDVKM. The V gene lost 1 base and the J gene lost 7 bases, with 14 bases spanning the gap.